These T cell receptor beta chains were read from a single sample in a study of shared clonotypes between healthy human individuals. Here immunoSEQ multiplex PCR was the method, and the copy in TCRdb shows in-frame clones only, minus some. The sample gives over a million clones, 60% to 80% of which show up once; roughly 1.5% is in the top ten. Source material: memory CD4+ T cells sorted from blood. These receptors were collected from a man in his late teens or twenties in good health. CDR3s include the opening cysteine and the closing phenylalanine or tryptophan. The D gene is left open where the match is weak. Clone size, where shown, is once, few, many, or a class for clones that have expanded.

size,J,V,D,DNA,CDR3
.,TRBJ2-6,TRBV6-5,.,TGTGCCAGCAGTTACAGTGGGGCCAACGTCCTGACTTTC,CASSYSGANVLTF
few,TRBJ1-6,TRBV10-3,.,TGTGCCATCAGTGAGGGGACCGTTAATTCACCCCTCCACTTT,CAISEGTVNSPLHF
.,TRBJ2-7,TRBV7-2,.,TGTGCCAGCAGCTACGACTCGACGACCTACGAGCAGTACTTC,CASSYDSTTYEQYF
.,TRBJ1-6,TRBV5-1,.,TGCGCCAGCAGCTTGTACGCTATCAGGGATGGATCCTATAATTCACCCCTCCACTTT,CASSLYAIRDGSYNSPLHF
.,TRBJ2-3,TRBV6-5,.,TGTGCCAGCAGTTATGGAGGTTACACAGATACGCAGTATTTT,CASSYGGYTDTQYF
.,TRBJ1-2,TRBV28,.,TGTGCCAGCAGTTTACAACAGTACTATGGCTACACCTTC,CASSLQQYYGYTF
.,TRBJ2-5,TRBV19,TRBD1,TGTGCCAGTAGTCCCCGGGACAGGGGGTATGAGACCCAGTACTTC,CASSPRDRGYETQYF
.,TRBJ2-7,TRBV7-8,TRBD1,TGTGCCAGCAGCACCCGGGACATAGGGGGCGCCTACGAGCAGTACTTC,CASSTRDIGGAYEQYF
.,TRBJ1-4,TRBV5-1,TRBD1,TGCGCCAGCAGACCGGACGGGACAGGGAGGGAAAAACTGTTTTTT,CASRPDGTGREKLFF
.,TRBJ1-6,TRBV30,.,TGTGCCTGGAGTGCGGGACGGAGGGATTCACCCCTCCACTTT,CAWSAGRRDSPLHF
.,TRBJ1-5,TRBV19,.,TGTGCCAGTAGTATCACAGGTAATCAGCCCCAGCATTTT,CASSITGNQPQHF
.,TRBJ2-2,TRBV5-1,TRBD1,TGCGCCAGCAGCCTGGGACAGGGGCCGAACACCGGGGAGCTGTTTTTT,CASSLGQGPNTGELFF